The present T cell receptor beta chain was sequenced within a study of memory CD4+ T cells and cytomegalovirus serostatus. The ends lost 4 bases at V and 8 bases at J; junction bases unmatched: 5. CDR1 SGHVS and CDR2 FNYEAQ come from the germline V gene. The CDR3 consists of 13 residues. Source study methods: Out-of-frame sequences were removed, leaving 2,204,828 distinct TCRbeta sequences. The table came from immunoSEQ multiplex PCR; TCRdb's copy has only in-frame clones and leaves some out. That table furnishes V, J and clone size, whereas the DNA furnished D and trimming. The sample lists 45,000 to 60,000 clones; around 82% were seen once. Points on this clone: What it binds is not known.

Study-wide results and limits: Repertoires predicted CMV serostatus with median bootstrapped AUC of approximately 0.95. Suggested: most of the CMV-linked TCR signature lies in CD4+ memory cells.

The sort gate was single viable CD3+CD4+CD8-CD45RO+ cells for memory CD4+ T cells. After thawing, CD4+ T cells were positively selected. This chain links TRBV7-6 with TRBJ1-2; 9 nucleotides line up with TRBD1. Sequences were obtained from memory CD4+ T cells from blood. The sequence derives from an adult in good health and CMV-seropositive. The CDR3 DNA follows: TGTGCCAGCAGCTGGGGACAGGGAAGCGGCTACACCTTC. It yields the protein CASSWGQGSGYTF.